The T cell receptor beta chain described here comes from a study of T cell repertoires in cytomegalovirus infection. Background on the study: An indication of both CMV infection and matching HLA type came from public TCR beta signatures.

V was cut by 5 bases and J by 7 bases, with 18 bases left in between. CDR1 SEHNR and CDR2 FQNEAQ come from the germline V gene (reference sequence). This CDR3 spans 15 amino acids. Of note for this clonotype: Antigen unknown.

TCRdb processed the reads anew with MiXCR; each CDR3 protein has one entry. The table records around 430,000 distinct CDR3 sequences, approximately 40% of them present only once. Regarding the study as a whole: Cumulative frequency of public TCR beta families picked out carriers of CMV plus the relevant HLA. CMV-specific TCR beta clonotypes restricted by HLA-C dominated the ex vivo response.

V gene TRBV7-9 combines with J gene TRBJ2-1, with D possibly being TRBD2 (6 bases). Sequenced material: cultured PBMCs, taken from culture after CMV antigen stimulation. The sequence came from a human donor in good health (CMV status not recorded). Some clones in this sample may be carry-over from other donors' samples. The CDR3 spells CASSPPGTPVNEQFF. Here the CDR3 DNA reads TGTGCCAGCAGCCCACCCGGGACTCCGGTTAATGAGCAGTTCTTC. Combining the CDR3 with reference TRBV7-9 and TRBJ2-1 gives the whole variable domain DTGVSQNPRHKITKRGQNVTFRCDPISEHNRLYWYRQTLGQGPEFLTYFQNEAQLEKSRLLSDRFSAERPKGSFSTLEIQRTEQGDSAMYLCASSPPGTPVNEQFFGPGTRLTVL.